The 32 T cell receptor beta chains below were found in one sample sequenced in a study of blood T cell repertoires in COVID-19 (TCRdb year 2020). The library came from the immunoSEQ multiplex PCR assay. Imported from immuneACCESS, the table was reduced by TCRdb to in-frame sequences with V and J called. These copies leave out some clones; in studies compared against another copy, an unresolved V gene accounts for under half, and the cause of the remainder is not known. This sample comprises tens of thousands of clones, approximately 85% of them detected only once. The ten most abundant clones make up around a tenth of the sample. What was sequenced was peripheral blood. The source of these receptors is a man between 45 and 60 years old with COVID-19, enrolled during active disease.

This chain connects TRBV30 to TRBJ2-5; D is perhaps TRBD1 (6 bases). The J call may be mistaken, given a closer DNA end match to TRBJ2-7. The CDR3 consists of 11 residues. Looked up from germline, CDR1 is GTSNPN and CDR2 is SVGIG (reference sequence). The CDR3: CAWGRQDEQYF. CDR3 DNA sequence: TGTGCCTGGGGAAGACAGGACGAGCAGTACTTC.

The rearrangement links TRBV3-1 (or the pseudogene TRBV3-2) to TRBJ2-1; 10 bases are a match to TRBD2. There are 14 residues in the CDR3. The V segment lost 3 bases and the J segment 8 bases; nucleotides outside the gene matches: 4. CDR1 is LGHDT, CDR2 YNNKEL, per germline (reference sequence). The CDR3 loop is CASSHSGRAHEQFF. CDR3 nucleotide sequence: TGTGCCAGCAGCCACAGCGGGAGGGCCCATGAGCAGTTCTTC.

V gene TRBV6-5 combines with J gene TRBJ2-2; possible D gene TRBD1, 6 bases. The CDR3 consists of 16 residues. In germline, CDR1 is MNHEY, CDR2 SVGAGI. Trimming took off 4 bases at V and 0 bases at J, with 12 bases between the two ends. CDR3 amino acids: CASSSSGTPNTGELFF. For the CDR3, the DNA is TGTGCCAGCAGTTCTTCCGGGACACCGAACACCGGGGAGCTGTTTTTT.

The V and J genes are TRBV6-2 or TRBV6-3 and TRBJ1-2, with 11 bases fitting TRBD1. The V gene end was trimmed by 5 bases and the J gene end by 7 bases; junction bases not matched to a gene: 12. CDR1 is MNHEY, CDR2 SVGEGT, per germline. The CDR3 is 16 amino acids. CDR3 in amino acids: CASSPHGTGGRSGYTF. DNA of the CDR3: TGTGCCAGCAGTCCCCATGGGACAGGGGGACGAAGTGGCTACACCTTC.

The chain is built from TRBV28 and TRBJ2-2; 9 nucleotides match TRBD1. The CDR3 totals 15 residues. Germline CDR1 is MDHEN and CDR2 is SYDVKM. Trimming at V came to 4 bases and at J to 4 bases, leaving 4 bases not matched to a gene. The CDR3 sequence: CASSSGQGFTGELFF. In DNA form, the CDR3 reads TGTGCCAGCAGTTCAGGACAGGGGTTCACCGGGGAGCTGTTTTTT. Using reference TRBV28 and TRBJ2-2 for the parts outside the CDR3, the full variable domain is DVKVTQSSRYLVKRTGEKVFLECVQDMDHENMFWYRQDPGLGLRLIYFSYDVKMKEKGDIPEGYSVSREKKERFSLILESASTNQTSMYLCASSSGQGFTGELFFGEGSRLTVL.

The V gene is TRBV2, the J gene TRBJ1-5; a weak D match, TRBD1 (5 bases). Germline V lookup: CDR1 SNHLY, CDR2 FYNNEI. Trimming cost V 6 bases and J 2 bases, with 11 bases left between them. The CDR3 sequence is 14 residues long. The chain's CDR3 is CASSRQQGNQPQHF. CDR3 bases: TGTGCCAGCAGCAGACAGCAGGGCAATCAGCCCCAGCATTTT.

The V call is TRBV6-6, the J call TRBJ2-7; D is unresolved. V shed 5 bases and J shed 2 bases, with 4 bases lying between them. Germline CDR1 and CDR2: MNHNY and SVGAGI (reference sequence). This CDR3 region has 11 residues. The CDR3 protein is CASSPAYEQYF. As DNA, the CDR3 is TGTGCCAGCAGTCCTGCCTACGAGCAGTACTTC.

The chain uses TRBV4-2 and TRBJ1-1, with 9 bases matching TRBD1. With 1 base clipped from V and 5 bases from J, the junction kept 5 bases outside the gene matches. This CDR3 is 15 amino acids long. Germline assignment: CDR1 LGHNA and CDR2 YNFKEQ. The CDR3, as DNA: TGTGCCAGCAGCCAAGGGGACAGGGAGCATACTGAAGCTTTCTTT. Translated: CASSQGDREHTEAFF.

The chain employs TRBV28 and TRBJ2-1; 14 nucleotides match TRBD2. The CDR3 length is 16 residues. The V gene end was trimmed by 7 bases and the J gene end by 7 bases; junction bases not matched to a gene: 9. Germline values: CDR1 MDHEN, CDR2 SYDVKM. CDR3 sequence reads: CASTPFGTSGRNEQFF. CDR3 nucleotides: TGTGCCAGCACCCCTTTCGGGACTAGCGGGAGAAATGAGCAGTTCTTC.

The chain carries TRBV28 and TRBJ1-2, with 8 bases matching TRBD1. CDR3 length equals 16 residues. With 3 bases clipped from V and 2 bases from J, the junction kept 8 bases outside the gene matches. Germline values: CDR1 MDHEN, CDR2 SYDVKM. The CDR3 DNA reads TGTGCCAGCAGTTTGAGGTTGGGACAGGAGAACTATGGCTACACCTTC. Encoded protein: CASSLRLGQENYGYTF.

This chain joins TRBV3-1 (or the pseudogene TRBV3-2) and TRBJ1-5; D ambiguous. V lost 4 bases to trimming and J lost 5 bases, with 9 bases between them. The CDR3 sequence is 13 residues long. Germline assignment: CDR1 LGHDT and CDR2 YNNKEL (reference sequence). The CDR3 spells CASSPTLYQPQHF. CDR3 DNA sequence: TGTGCCAGCAGCCCGACATTGTATCAGCCCCAGCATTTT.

This sequence joins TRBV4-3 and TRBJ1-2, with D unclear. CDR3 length equals 14 residues. V lost 4 bases to trimming and J lost 4 bases, with 13 bases between them. Germline lookup yields CDR1 LGHNA and CDR2 YSLEER. The CDR3 reads CASSRLTDGYGYTF. As DNA, the CDR3 is TGCGCCAGCAGCCGCCTCACAGATGGCTATGGCTACACCTTC.

V usage is TRBV7-2 and J usage is TRBJ1-5; tentative D call: TRBD1 (6 bases). The ends were cut back, 3 bases at V and 2 bases at J, with 11 bases in the middle. The germline CDR1 and CDR2 sequences are SGHTA and FQGNSA. There are 15 residues in the CDR3. CDR3 DNA sequence: TGTGCCAGCAGCTTGAGGTCAGGGGGCAATCAGCCCCAGCATTTT. Translated: CASSLRSGGNQPQHF. Together with reference TRBV7-2 and TRBJ1-5, the CDR3 gives the full variable domain: GAGVSQSPSNKVTEKGKDVELRCDPISGHTALYWYRQSLGQGLEFLIYFQGNSAPDKSGLPSDRFSAERTGGSVSTLTIQRTQQEDSAVYLCASSLRSGGNQPQHFGDGTRLSIL.

The V call is TRBV23-1, the J call TRBJ2-3, with unresolved D. TRBV23-1 is an ORF; its function is uncertain. Trimming left V 4 bases short and J 2 bases short, with 4 bases between. The CDR3 totals 12 residues. This CDR3 reads CASSRHTDTQYF. In nucleotides, the CDR3 is TGCGCCAGCAGTCGACACACAGATACGCAGTATTTT.

This clone has only one observation. The CDR3 coding sequence is TGCGCCAGCAGCCAAGATCTACGGGGCAATCAGCCCCAGCATTTT. Residues: CASSQDLRGNQPQHF. The chain uses TRBV4-3 and TRBJ1-5, with D unresolved. This CDR3 region has 15 residues. V was pared by 0 bases and J by 2 bases, with 8 bases between. Germline V gives CDR1 LGHNA, CDR2 YSLEER.

The chain employs TRBV5-1 and TRBJ1-1; possible D gene TRBD1, 6 bases. Germline V CDR1 and CDR2: SGHRS, YFSETQ. The V gene lost 5 bases and the J gene lost 6 bases, with 17 bases spanning the gap. The CDR3 runs to 14 residues. The CDR3 spells CASSHGTGYAEAFF. In DNA form, the CDR3 reads TGCGCCAGCAGTCACGGAACAGGGTATGCTGAAGCTTTCTTT.

The rearrangement joins TRBV28 to TRBJ2-2, with a possible D match to TRBD1 (5 bases). V was trimmed by 8 bases and J by 2 bases, leaving 9 bases between them. Per the germline V gene, CDR1 is MDHEN and CDR2 is SYDVKM. The CDR3 length is 13 residues. CDR3 region: CASPDRNTGELFF. The CDR3 nucleotides are TGTGCCAGCCCTGACAGAAACACCGGGGAGCTGTTTTTT.

V usage is TRBV4-1 and J usage is TRBJ1-3, with D hard to call. V lost 0 bases, J lost 8 bases, and 14 bases lay in between. This CDR3 is built from 15 residues. CDR1 is MGHRA and CDR2 is YSYEKL in the germline V gene. This chain's CDR3 is CASSQEGRVWDTIYF. CDR3 bases: TGCGCCAGCAGCCAAGAGGGGAGGGTATGGGACACCATATATTTT.

V and J are TRBV18 and TRBJ1-3; 7 nucleotides agree with TRBD1. V gave up 2 bases and J gave up 4 bases; unmatched junction bases: 5. The CDR3 spans 15 residues. From germline, CDR1 is KGHSH and CDR2 LQKENI. The CDR3 loop reads CASSPVRGSGNTIYF. The CDR3 region has the DNA TGTGCCAGCTCACCAGTCAGGGGGTCCGGAAACACCATATATTTT.

The rearrangement links TRBV25-1 to TRBJ1-2, with D possibly TRBD1 on 6 matching bases. Trimming removed 7 bases at V and 2 bases at J, with 17 bases between. The CDR3 is made up of 15 amino acids. Germline loops: CDR1 MGHDK, CDR2 SYGVNS. The CDR3 coding sequence is TGTGCCAGCACCTCGGCAGGGGCCACCAACTATGGCTACACCTTC. This sequence encodes CASTSAGATNYGYTF.

The chain couples TRBV9 to TRBJ1-2; 7 bases fit TRBD1. CDR3 length: 15 amino acids. V lost 4 bases, J lost 6 bases, and 12 bases stayed unmatched. CDR1 and CDR2 (germline): SGDLS, YYNGEE. The chain's CDR3 is CASSPRQGFLHGYTF. In DNA, the CDR3 is TGTGCCAGCAGCCCGAGACAGGGTTTTCTTCATGGCTACACCTTC.

This sequence joins TRBV6-1 and TRBJ2-5, with D tentatively TRBD1 (5 bases). Germline CDR1 reads MNHNS; CDR2 reads SASEGT. This CDR3 comprises 15 residues. Trimming took off 1 base at V and 1 base at J, with 10 bases between the two ends. Here the CDR3 DNA reads TGTGCCAGCAGTGAAGGCGGCAGGGCCCAAGAGACCCAGTACTTC. It is translated as CASSEGGRAQETQYF.

J is TRBJ2-6 and V is TRBV5-1; 7 bases agree with TRBD1. Germline CDR1 and CDR2: SGHRS and YFSETQ. With V trimmed by 0 bases and J by 1 base, 4 bases remained unmatched. CDR3 length: 17 amino acids. CDR3: CASSLAAGGSGANVLTF. The CDR3 region has the DNA TGCGCCAGCAGCTTGGCGGCAGGGGGTTCTGGGGCCAACGTCCTGACTTTC.

V is TRBV2 and J is TRBJ2-1, with 9 nucleotides matching TRBD2. The CDR3 runs to 14 residues. Germline assignment: CDR1 SNHLY and CDR2 FYNNEI. V was pared by 6 bases and J by 3 bases, with 3 bases of the junction left unmatched. CDR3 sequence: CASRLAGDYNEQFF. Here the CDR3 DNA reads TGTGCCAGCAGGTTAGCGGGGGACTACAATGAGCAGTTCTTC.

This chain connects TRBV3-1 (or the pseudogene TRBV3-2) to TRBJ1-5; no clear D. V was cut by 4 bases and J by 1 base, with 11 bases left in between. This CDR3 spans 15 amino acids. The V gene's germline CDR1 is LGHDT and CDR2 YNNKEL (reference sequence). The CDR3 is CASSRGSTSNQPQHF. The DNA for the CDR3 is TGTGCCAGCAGCCGCGGCTCCACGAGCAATCAGCCCCAGCATTTT.

The rearrangement uses TRBV24-1 and TRBJ2-2; D might be TRBD1 (5 bases). V dropped 5 bases and J dropped 7 bases, with 13 bases sitting between them. Looked up from germline, CDR1 is KGHDR and CDR2 is SFDVKD. The CDR3 has 14 residues. CDR3 loop: CATSGGREIGELFF. Here the CDR3 DNA reads TGTGCCACCAGTGGGGGCAGGGAAATCGGGGAGCTGTTTTTT.

This clone is categorized as medium-sized. This chain connects TRBV4-1 to TRBJ1-5, with D perhaps matching TRBD1 (5 bases). Per the germline V gene, CDR1 is MGHRA and CDR2 is YSYEKL. Trimming left V 0 bases short and J 4 bases short, with 10 bases between. The CDR3 covers 15 residues. The CDR3 DNA follows: TGCGCCAGCAGCCAAGAACGCGACAGAAATCAGCCCCAGCATTTT. Translation: CASSQERDRNQPQHF.

This clone showed up just a few times. The V and J genes are TRBV29-1 and TRBJ2-7, with a tentative D call TRBD1 (6 bases). Germline V gives CDR1 SQVTM, CDR2 ANQGSEA. The CDR3 covers 11 residues. V was shortened by 5 bases and J by 6 bases, with 11 bases between the two germline ends. The DNA for the CDR3 is TGCAGCGTTCGAACAGGGTTCGAGCAGTACTTC. It codes for CSVRTGFEQYF.

The DNA for the CDR3 is TGTGCCAGCATCCAGAGGGGAGCGGGGTTCTCCTACGAGCAGTACTTC. Translated, it gives CASIQRGAGFSYEQYF. V gene TRBV28 combines with J gene TRBJ2-7; 7 nucleotides line up with TRBD2. The CDR3 has 16 residues. The germline V gene has CDR1 MDHEN and CDR2 SYDVKM. V was pared by 7 bases and J by 0 bases, with 12 bases of the junction left unmatched.

The rearrangement links TRBV7-2 to TRBJ2-7; 10 bases agree with TRBD2. V was pared by 6 bases and J by 1 base, with 6 bases of the junction left unmatched. Germline V gene sequence: CDR1 SGHTA, CDR2 FQGNSA. This CDR3 is built from 15 residues. DNA for the CDR3: TGTGCCAGCAGTTCTTCTAGCGGGAGTTCCTACGAGCAGTACTTC. It translates to CASSSSSGSSYEQYF.

This clone has just one count. This chain links TRBV5-4 with TRBJ2-6, with 9 bases fitting TRBD2. Germline values: CDR1 SGHNT, CDR2 YYREEE (reference sequence). V was pared by 0 bases and J by 4 bases, with 11 bases of the junction left unmatched. This CDR3 has 19 residues. CDR3 in DNA: TGTGCCAGCAGCTTGGCCAAACTAGCGGGTCAAGTGGGGGCCAACGTCCTGACTTTC. Protein product: CASSLAKLAGQVGANVLTF.

V gene TRBV9 combines with J gene TRBJ2-6; TRBD2 matches 7 bases. V lost 4 bases, J lost 0 bases, and 7 bases stayed unmatched. Germline V lookup: CDR1 SGDLS, CDR2 YYNGEE. The CDR3 is made up of 17 amino acids. The DNA of the CDR3 is TGTGCCAGCAGCCCCGGGACTAAGGTCTCTGGGGCCAACGTCCTGACTTTC. It is translated as CASSPGTKVSGANVLTF.